Listed below are T cell receptor beta chains from one sample, sequenced in a study of blood T cell repertoires in COVID-19. The assay was immunoSEQ multiplex PCR, and TCRdb's table has in-frame clones only and misses some. The sample yields 200,000 to 250,000 clones, 75% to 85% seen once. Material: peripheral blood. These receptors all stem from a woman in her seventies with COVID-19, enrolled during active disease. CDR3s include the opening cysteine and the closing phenylalanine or tryptophan. Each record gives: D gene, J gene, clone size, V gene, CDR3 protein, CDR3 DNA. The D gene is left open where the match is weak. Only some rows state a clone size, as once, few, many or a class for expanded clones.

d_gene: TRBD2; j_gene: TRBJ2-1; abundance: NA; v_gene: TRBV5-6; CDR3aa: CASSLILAGADEQFF; CDR3nt: TGTGCCAGCAGCTTGATACTTGCGGGAGCCGATGAGCAGTTCTTC
d_gene: NA; j_gene: TRBJ2-7; abundance: NA; v_gene: TRBV21-1; CDR3aa: CASSKDSTRVGEQYF; CDR3nt: TGTGCCAGCAGCAAAGATAGCACTCGAGTAGGCGAGCAGTACTTC
d_gene: TRBD1; j_gene: TRBJ1-5; abundance: NA; v_gene: TRBV2; CDR3aa: CASRPGTGHNQPQHF; CDR3nt: TGTGCCAGCAGGCCCGGGACAGGTCACAATCAGCCCCAGCATTTT
d_gene: NA; j_gene: TRBJ2-1; abundance: NA; v_gene: TRBV9; CDR3aa: CASSVALYNEQFF; CDR3nt: TGTGCCAGCAGCGTAGCACTCTACAATGAGCAGTTCTTC
d_gene: NA; j_gene: TRBJ2-7; abundance: once; v_gene: TRBV6-5; CDR3aa: CASSMVGAGALYF; CDR3nt: NA
d_gene: NA; j_gene: TRBJ2-3; abundance: NA; v_gene: TRBV7-9; CDR3aa: CASSFITDTQYF; CDR3nt: TGTGCCAGCAGCTTTATTACTGATACGCAGTATTTT
d_gene: NA; j_gene: TRBJ2-1; abundance: NA; v_gene: TRBV10-3; CDR3aa: CAITQATYNEQFF; CDR3nt: TGTGCCATCACCCAGGCAACCTACAATGAGCAGTTCTTC
d_gene: TRBD1; j_gene: TRBJ1-6; abundance: NA; v_gene: TRBV11-2; CDR3aa: CASSLSSRPGQRLSPLHF; CDR3nt: TGTGCCAGCAGCTTATCCAGTCGTCCGGGACAGCGACTTTCACCCCTCCACTTT
d_gene: NA; j_gene: TRBJ2-7; abundance: NA; v_gene: TRBV5-4; CDR3aa: CASSLDPGKYEQYF; CDR3nt: TGTGCCAGCAGCTTGGATCCAGGGAAATACGAGCAGTACTTC
d_gene: NA; j_gene: TRBJ2-3; abundance: once; v_gene: TRBV19; CDR3aa: CASSTTLDWKSLDTQYF; CDR3nt: TGTGCCAGTAGTACGACCCTCGACTGGAAGTCCCTTGATACGCAGTATTTT
d_gene: TRBD1; j_gene: TRBJ1-3; abundance: NA; v_gene: TRBV30; CDR3aa: CGRGGRGAGNTIYF; CDR3nt: TGTGGCCGGGGGGGCAGGGGGGCTGGAAACACCATATATTTT
d_gene: TRBD2; j_gene: TRBJ2-7; abundance: NA; v_gene: TRBV28; CDR3aa: CASSLKGGEGEQYF; CDR3nt: TGTGCCAGCAGTTTAAAGGGAGGGGAAGGGGAGCAGTACTTC
d_gene: NA; j_gene: TRBJ2-3; abundance: NA; v_gene: TRBV28; CDR3aa: CASSSPGSTDTQYF; CDR3nt: TGTGCCAGCAGTTCCCCGGGAAGCACAGATACGCAGTATTTT
d_gene: NA; j_gene: TRBJ1-6; abundance: once; v_gene: TRBV28; CDR3aa: CASITGGSSYNSPLHF; CDR3nt: TGTGCCAGCATAACGGGCGGGAGCTCCTATAATTCACCCCTCCACTTT
d_gene: TRBD2; j_gene: TRBJ2-3; abundance: NA; v_gene: TRBV2; CDR3aa: CASNEAGATDTQYF; CDR3nt: TGTGCCAGCAATGAAGCGGGAGCCACAGATACGCAGTATTTT
d_gene: TRBD1; j_gene: TRBJ1-2; abundance: NA; v_gene: TRBV19; CDR3aa: CASSPRDRVTDYTF; CDR3nt: TGTGCCAGTAGTCCCCGGGACAGGGTCACAGACTACACCTTC
d_gene: NA; j_gene: TRBJ1-1; abundance: few; v_gene: TRBV27; CDR3aa: CASRSQGRAEAFF; CDR3nt: TGTGCCAGCAGATCCCAGGGAAGGGCTGAAGCTTTCTTT
d_gene: NA; j_gene: TRBJ1-2; abundance: NA; v_gene: TRBV7-9; CDR3aa: CASSSPRDLNYGYTF; CDR3nt: TGTGCCAGCAGCTCCCCCCGGGATTTAAACTATGGCTACACCTTC
d_gene: TRBD2; j_gene: TRBJ2-1; abundance: NA; v_gene: TRBV18; CDR3aa: CASCGLAGLIDEQFF; CDR3nt: TGTGCCAGCTGCGGACTAGCGGGATTAATAGATGAGCAGTTCTTC
d_gene: NA; j_gene: TRBJ2-6; abundance: NA; v_gene: TRBV3-1/TRBV3-2; CDR3aa: CASSQISPGANVLTF; CDR3nt: TGTGCCAGCAGCCAAATCTCCCCTGGGGCCAACGTCCTGACTTTC
d_gene: NA; j_gene: TRBJ1-2; abundance: once; v_gene: TRBV6-5; CDR3aa: CASSYSRIYGYTF; CDR3nt: TGTGCCAGCAGTTACTCGAGGATTTATGGCTACACCTTC
d_gene: TRBD2; j_gene: TRBJ2-2; abundance: few; v_gene: TRBV19; CDR3aa: CASRGLGGRYTGELFF; CDR3nt: TGTGCCAGTAGGGGACTGGGCGGGAGGTACACCGGGGAGCTGTTTTTT
d_gene: NA; j_gene: TRBJ1-1; abundance: NA; v_gene: TRBV4-3; CDR3aa: CASSLLPGKEAFF; CDR3nt: TGCGCCAGCAGCCTATTACCCGGGAAGGAAGCTTTCTTT
d_gene: NA; j_gene: TRBJ2-3; abundance: NA; v_gene: TRBV11-2; CDR3aa: CARATGYLSSTDTQYF; CDR3nt: TGTGCCAGGGCTACCGGGTACCTTTCTAGCACAGATACGCAGTATTTT
d_gene: TRBD1; j_gene: TRBJ1-2; abundance: NA; v_gene: TRBV3-1/TRBV3-2; CDR3aa: CASSQDGGRGKGYTF; CDR3nt: TGTGCCAGCAGCCAAGATGGTGGCAGGGGGAAAGGCTACACCTTC